The sequence of this T cell receptor beta chain was determined in a study of shared clonotypes between healthy human individuals. Study overall: Samples came from a couple of female and three male donors aged 18 to 49. Every donor yielded three CD4 naive, three CD4 memory, two CD8 naive and one CD8 memory plate.

At the deep level, the assay was run. Libraries were prepared by immunoSEQ multiplex PCR; TCRdb keeps only in-frame clonotypes and omits some of them. Here the sample spans 1.5 million to 1.9 million clones, 95% to 99% being singletons. This CDR3 contains 13 residues. V was shortened by 1 base and J by 2 bases, with 6 bases between the two germline ends. Germline V gene lookup returns CDR1 MDHEN and CDR2 SYDVKM. The rearrangement links TRBV28 to TRBJ2-7; D not certain. The TCR originated in a man aged 25 to 45 in good health. The sequencing sample was made of naive CD4+ T cells sorted from blood. Subset defined: CD45RA+ positively selected. The CDR3 loop reads CASSLSVAYEQYF. The CDR3 DNA is TGTGCCAGCAGTTTATCGGTGGCCTACGAGCAGTACTTC.